What follows are 10 T cell receptor beta chains derived from one specimen sequenced in a study of T cells in Graves' hyperthyroidism and ophthalmopathy. The TCR beta CDR3 regions underwent amplification using RNA transcripts as the source. With the HTBI primer set, the TCR CDR3 went through a first round of RT-PCR. MiXCR, applied by TCRdb to the multiplex PCR reads, yields one record per CDR3 protein. The data contain roughly 570,000 distinct CDR3 sequences, around 46% of them singletons. The specimen sequenced was peripheral blood or thyroid tissue (not recorded which). These receptors all stem from a woman between 18 and 29 years old with Graves' hyperthyroidism.

There are many counts of this clonotype. The chain links TRBV15 to TRBJ2-2; 8 bases agree with TRBD2. Germline CDR1 reads LNHNV; CDR2 reads YYDKDF (reference sequence). The length of the CDR3 is 13 residues. V shed 6 bases, J shed 7 bases, and the junction held 4 bases outside the gene matches. DNA of the CDR3: TGTGCCACCAGAATCGGGAGGGACGGGGAGCTGTTTTTT. This gives the protein CATRIGRDGELFF.

This clonotype was seen ten or more times. The chain has TRBV5-1 and TRBJ1-1, with unresolved D. The CDR3 covers 15 residues. Trimming took 0 bases from V and 4 from J, leaving 13 bases between them. Germline V gene data show CDR1 as SGHRS and CDR2 as YFSETQ. The CDR3 nucleotides are TGCGCCAGCAGCTTGGCCGCAGCCCTAGGCACTGAAGCTTTCTTT. Residues: CASSLAAALGTEAFF.

A note on this clonotype: One base away lies a much larger clone, so this may be a sequencing read error. V is TRBV20-1 and J is TRBJ2-5, with a weak D call TRBD1 (6 bases). V lost 0 bases and J 5 bases, leaving 16 bases between the germline ends. The CDR3 covers 15 residues. In germline, CDR1 is DFQATT, CDR2 SNEGSKA (reference sequence). The CDR3 DNA follows: TGCAGTGCTAGAGATCTCACAGGGAGTCGGGAGACCCAGTACTTC. Protein sequence: CSARDLTGSRETQYF.

This clonotype was seen at least ten times. Here the CDR3 reads CASGAGSHTGELFF. The CDR3 DNA sequence: TGTGCCAGCGGTGCAGGGTCCCACACCGGGGAGCTGTTTTTT. The V call is TRBV9, the J call TRBJ2-2; the D gene is possibly TRBD1 (5 bases). CDR3 length equals 14 residues. V gave up 7 bases and J gave up 3 bases, with 13 bases separating them. CDR1 is SGDLS and CDR2 is YYNGEE in the germline V gene.

About this clonotype itself: This may come from a read error, since a much larger clone is one base off. The chain carries TRBV6-4 and TRBJ1-2; D may be TRBD1 (5 bases). The germline CDR1 and CDR2 sequences are MRHNA and SNTAGT. The CDR3 has 14 residues. This chain's CDR3 is CAGSEVKGYYGYTF. Written as DNA, the CDR3 is TGTGCCGGCAGTGAAGTAAAGGGGTACTATGGCTACACCTTC.

This clonotype was detected ten times or more. The gene calls are TRBV9 and TRBJ2-7; 11 bases map to TRBD2. This CDR3 contains 16 residues. J was trimmed by 4 bases and V by 3 bases; bases with no gene match: 9. Looked up from germline, CDR1 is SGDLS and CDR2 is YYNGEE. CDR3 protein: CASSGPSLAGEYEQYF. In DNA form, the CDR3 reads TGTGCCAGCAGCGGCCCTTCACTAGCGGGAGAATACGAGCAGTACTTC.

Only one count was recorded for this clonotype. This sequence joins TRBV5-6 and TRBJ2-7; 8 positions match TRBD1. Per germline, CDR1 SGHDT and CDR2 YYEEEE. The CDR3 loop spans 15 amino acids. After removal of 3 bases from V and 4 bases from J, the junction contained 9 bases not matched to a gene. The CDR3 coding sequence is TGTGCCAGCAGCTATCCCGGAGGACAGGGATACGAGCAGTACTTC. It encodes CASSYPGGQGYEQYF. The whole variable domain, filled in from reference TRBV5-6 and TRBJ2-7, reads DAGVTQSPTHLIKTRGQQVTLRCSPKSGHDTVSWYQQALGQGPQFIFQYYEEEERQRGNFPDRFSGHQFPNYSSELNVNALLLGDSALYLCASSYPGGQGYEQYFGPGTRLTVT.

In nucleotides, the CDR3 is TGTGCCAGCAGCAGAGAGGAGAGCTCTGGAAACACCATATATTTT. It yields the protein CASSREESSGNTIYF. This rearrangement joins TRBV7-8 to TRBJ1-3; D not resolved. Looked up from germline, CDR1 is SGHVS and CDR2 is FQNEAQ. Trimming cost V 5 bases and J 0 bases, with 11 bases left between them. The CDR3 loop spans 15 amino acids.

V usage is TRBV10-3 and J usage is TRBJ2-5, with 10 bases that match TRBD2. CDR1 ENHRY and CDR2 SYGVKD come from the germline V gene. V was pared by 2 bases and J by 7 bases, with 7 bases of the junction left unmatched. The CDR3 sequence is 15 residues long. CDR3 nucleotide sequence: TGTGCCATCAGTGAGAGGCTAGCGGGAGCCGCGACCCAGTACTTC. Translation gives CAISERLAGAATQYF.

This chain joins TRBV12-5 and TRBJ1-1; D might be TRBD1 (5 bases). Germline V gives CDR1 LGHNT, CDR2 FRNRAP. This CDR3 spans 14 amino acids. V lost 3 bases and J lost 4, with 12 bases in between. Written as DNA, the CDR3 is TGTGCTAGTGGTTTAAGAGCAGGGAGCACTGAAGCTTTCTTT. This encodes CASGLRAGSTEAFF.